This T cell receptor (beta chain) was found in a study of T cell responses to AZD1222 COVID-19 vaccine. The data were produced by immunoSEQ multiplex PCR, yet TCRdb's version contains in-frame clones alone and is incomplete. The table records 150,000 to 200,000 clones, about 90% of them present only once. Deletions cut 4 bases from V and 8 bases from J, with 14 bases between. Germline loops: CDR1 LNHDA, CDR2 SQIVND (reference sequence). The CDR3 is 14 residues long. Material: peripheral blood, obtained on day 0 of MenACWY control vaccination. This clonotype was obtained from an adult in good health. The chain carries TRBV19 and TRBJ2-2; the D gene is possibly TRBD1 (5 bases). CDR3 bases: TGTGCCAGTAGTACTCAGGGCTTGGCGGGGGAGCTGTTTTTT. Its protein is CASSTQGLAGELFF.